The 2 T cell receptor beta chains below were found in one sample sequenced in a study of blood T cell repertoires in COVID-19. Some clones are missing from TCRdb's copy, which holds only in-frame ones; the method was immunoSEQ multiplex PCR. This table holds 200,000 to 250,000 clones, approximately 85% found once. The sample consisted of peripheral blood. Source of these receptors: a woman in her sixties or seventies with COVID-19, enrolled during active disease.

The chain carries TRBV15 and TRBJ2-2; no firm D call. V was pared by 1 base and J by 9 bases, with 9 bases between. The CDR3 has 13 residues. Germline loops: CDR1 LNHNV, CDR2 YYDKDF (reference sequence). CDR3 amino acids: CATSRGNGRELFF. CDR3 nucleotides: TGTGCCACCAGCAGAGGGAATGGGCGGGAGCTGTTTTTT. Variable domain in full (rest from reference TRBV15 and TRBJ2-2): DAMVIQNPRYQVTQFGKPVTLSCSQTLNHNVMYWYQQKSSQAPKLLFHYYDKDFNNEADTPDNFQSRRPNTSFCFLDIRSPGLGDTAMYLCATSRGNGRELFFGEGSRLTVL.

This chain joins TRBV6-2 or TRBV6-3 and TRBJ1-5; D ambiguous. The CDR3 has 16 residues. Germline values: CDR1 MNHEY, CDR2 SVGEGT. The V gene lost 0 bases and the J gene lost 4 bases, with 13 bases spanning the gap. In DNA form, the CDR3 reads TGTGCCAGCAGTTACTCGAGGTTGCCGATAAATCAGCCCCAGCATTTT. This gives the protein CASSYSRLPINQPQHF.